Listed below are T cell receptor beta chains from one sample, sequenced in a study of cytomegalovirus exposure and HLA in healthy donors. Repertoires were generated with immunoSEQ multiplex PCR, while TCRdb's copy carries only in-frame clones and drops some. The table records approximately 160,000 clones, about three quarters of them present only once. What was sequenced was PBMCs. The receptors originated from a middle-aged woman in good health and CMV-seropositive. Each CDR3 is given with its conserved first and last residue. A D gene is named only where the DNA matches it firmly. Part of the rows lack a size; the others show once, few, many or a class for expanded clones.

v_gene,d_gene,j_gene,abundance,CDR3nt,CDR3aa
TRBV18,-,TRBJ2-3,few,TGTGCCAGCTCATCCGGTCCTCGCGGGCGAAACACAGATACGCAGTATTTT,CASSSGPRGRNTDTQYF
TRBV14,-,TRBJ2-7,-,TGTGCCAGCAGCCAAGGGGGCCCCTACGAGCAGTACTTC,CASSQGGPYEQYF
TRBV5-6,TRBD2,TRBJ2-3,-,TGTGCCAGCAGCTTGAGGCGGGGGATCACAGATACGCAGTATTTT,CASSLRRGITDTQYF
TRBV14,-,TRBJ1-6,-,TGTGCCAGCAGCCGCACATATAATTCACCCCTCCACTTT,CASSRTYNSPLHF
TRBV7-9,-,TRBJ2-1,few,TGTGCCAGCAGCTCGGGTAATGAGCAGTTCTTC,CASSSGNEQFF
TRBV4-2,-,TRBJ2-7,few,TGTGCCAGCAGCCAAGCCCCCAGTGGGAGCTCCTACGAGCAGTACTTC,CASSQAPSGSSYEQYF
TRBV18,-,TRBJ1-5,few,TGTGCCAGCTCACCACGAGCCACAGGGAATCAGCCCCAGCATTTT,CASSPRATGNQPQHF
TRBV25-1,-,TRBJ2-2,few,TGTGCCAGCAGTGAATATCTCGGTGCCGGGGAGCTGTTTTTT,CASSEYLGAGELFF
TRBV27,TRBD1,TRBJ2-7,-,TGTGCCAGCAGTTTATACCCGACAGGGGGCTCCTACGAGCAGTACTTC,CASSLYPTGGSYEQYF
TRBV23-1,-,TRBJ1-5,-,TGCGCCAGCAGTGGGCGGACAGAGAGCAATCAGCCCCAGCATTTT,CASSGRTESNQPQHF
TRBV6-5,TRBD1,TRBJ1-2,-,TGTGCCAGCACTAGACGACAGGGCGACTATGGCTACACCTTC,CASTRRQGDYGYTF
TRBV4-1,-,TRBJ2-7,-,TGCGCCAGCAGCCGCCTACAGGGCTCCACCTACGAGCAGTACTTC,CASSRLQGSTYEQYF
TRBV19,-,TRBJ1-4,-,TGTGCCAGCAAGGGACTCACTCTAGGTGATGAAAAACTGTTTTTT,CASKGLTLGDEKLFF
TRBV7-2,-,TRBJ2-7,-,TGTGCCAGCAGCTTAGCGTACATTTCCTACGAGCAGTACTTC,CASSLAYISYEQYF
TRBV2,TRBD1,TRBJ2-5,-,TGTGCCAGCAGTGGACAGGGGCAAGAGACCCAGTACTTC,CASSGQGQETQYF
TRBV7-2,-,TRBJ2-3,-,TGTGCCAGCAGCTTGAAGATTACTAGCACAGATACGCAGTATTTT,CASSLKITSTDTQYF
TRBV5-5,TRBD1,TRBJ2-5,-,TGTGCCAGCAGCTTTGGGGGACAGGGCCCTCGAGCCCAGTACTTC,CASSFGGQGPRAQYF
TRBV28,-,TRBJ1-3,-,TGTGCCAGCACCCCAGGAACGAGCTCTGGAAACACCATATATTTT,CASTPGTSSGNTIYF
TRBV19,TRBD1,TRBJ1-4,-,TGTGCCAGTGGGACAGACTCAACTAATGAAAAACTGTTTTTT,CASGTDSTNEKLFF
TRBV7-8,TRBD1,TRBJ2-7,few,TGTGCCAGCAGCTTAGGGGACAGGGGGCGCAAATTGTCCTACGAGCAGTACTTC,CASSLGDRGRKLSYEQYF
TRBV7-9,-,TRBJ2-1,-,TGTGCCAGCAGCTTAGATCGGGACAATGAGCAGTTCTTC,CASSLDRDNEQFF
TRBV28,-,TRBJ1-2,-,TGTGCCAGCAGTTTATTTCTGGAGGGAGGAAGGTATGGCTACACCTTC,CASSLFLEGGRYGYTF
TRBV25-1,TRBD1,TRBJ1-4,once,TGTGCCAGCAGTGAGAGGAAGGACAGGGAGGATGAAAAACTGTTTTTT,CASSERKDREDEKLFF
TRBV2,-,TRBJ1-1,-,TGTGCCAGCACCATACAGGGCCCGAACACTGAAGCTTTCTTT,CASTIQGPNTEAFF
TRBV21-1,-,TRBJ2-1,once,TGTGCCAGCACCCCGGGATGGCAGTTCTTC,CASTPGWQFF
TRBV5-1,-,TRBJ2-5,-,TGCGCCAGCAGCGGCCTCCAAGAGACCCAGTACTTC,CASSGLQETQYF
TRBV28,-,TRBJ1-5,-,TGTGCCAGCAGCCGGGGGACCGGACGCCATCAGCCCCAGCATTTT,CASSRGTGRHQPQHF
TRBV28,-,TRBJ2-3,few,TGTGCCAGCACCGGGGGATATTTGGGCACAGATACGCAGTATTTT,CASTGGYLGTDTQYF
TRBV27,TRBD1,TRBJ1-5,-,TGTGCCAGCAGTGTACAGGGGACCGGTCAGCCCCAGCATTTT,CASSVQGTGQPQHF
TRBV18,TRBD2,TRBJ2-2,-,TGTGCCAGCTCACCCCTTAGCGGGGGGAACACCGGGGAGCTGTTTTTT,CASSPLSGGNTGELFF
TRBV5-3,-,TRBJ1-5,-,TGTGCCAGAATAACGGGGTATCAGCCCCAGCATTTT,CARITGYQPQHF
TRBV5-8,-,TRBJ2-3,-,TGTGCCAGCAGCTTGGATTTGGGCTCAGATACGCAGTATTTT,CASSLDLGSDTQYF
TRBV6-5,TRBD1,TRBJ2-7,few,TGTGCCAGCAGTTACCGGGACAGCTTCTACGAGCAGTACTTC,CASSYRDSFYEQYF
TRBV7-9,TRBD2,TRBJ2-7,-,TGTGCCAGCAGCTTCGGGGGGGGCTACGAGCAGTACTTC,CASSFGGGYEQYF
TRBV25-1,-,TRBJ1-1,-,TGTGCCAGCAGTGAACTGGGGAGGTTGAACACTGAAGCTTTCTTT,CASSELGRLNTEAFF
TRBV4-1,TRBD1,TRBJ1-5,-,TGCGCCAGCAGCCTCATCGACAGGGACAATCAGCCCCAGCATTTT,CASSLIDRDNQPQHF
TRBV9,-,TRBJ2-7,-,TGTGCCAGCAGCCCCCGGGAACTCCTCTACGAGCAGTACTTC,CASSPRELLYEQYF
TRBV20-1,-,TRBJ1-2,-,TGCAGTGCCGGTAACTATGGCTACACCTTC,CSAGNYGYTF
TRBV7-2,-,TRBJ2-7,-,TGTGCCAGCAGCGGCGGAGTCGGAATTATGCAGCAGTACTTC,CASSGGVGIMQQYF
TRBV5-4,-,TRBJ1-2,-,TGTGCCAGCAGCACCCTCATGGGGGCGGACTATGGCTACACCTTC,CASSTLMGADYGYTF
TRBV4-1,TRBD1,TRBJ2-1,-,TGCGCCAGCAGCCAGCAGGGACAGGGGATCGGTGAGCAGTTCTTC,CASSQQGQGIGEQFF
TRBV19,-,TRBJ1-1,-,TGTGCCAGTAGTACATCTAACAGGCGGAACACTGAAGCTTTCTTT,CASSTSNRRNTEAFF
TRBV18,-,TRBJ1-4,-,TGTGCCAGCTCACCGTTCATGACAGAGAGTAATGAAAAACTGTTTTTT,CASSPFMTESNEKLFF
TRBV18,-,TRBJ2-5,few,TGTGCCAGCTCACCAGCTAGCGAACGAGAGACCCAGTACTTC,CASSPASERETQYF
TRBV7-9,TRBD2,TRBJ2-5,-,TGTGCCAGCAGCTTAGGACTAGCGGGGAGCCAGGAAGAGACCCAGTACTTC,CASSLGLAGSQEETQYF
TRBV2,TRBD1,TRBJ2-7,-,TGTGCCAGCAGTGAAGCCCGAATGGCAGGGGGTGTCGAGCAGTACTTC,CASSEARMAGGVEQYF
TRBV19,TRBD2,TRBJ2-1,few,TGTGCCAGTAGTATAGCGGGGGGGTCCTACAATGAGCAGTTCTTC,CASSIAGGSYNEQFF
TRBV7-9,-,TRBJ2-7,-,TGTGCCAGCAGCTTACAAGCGGGCGAGCAGTACTTC,CASSLQAGEQYF
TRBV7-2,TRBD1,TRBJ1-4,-,TGTGCCAGCAGCTTTGACAGGGCGACTAATGAAAAACTGTTTTTT,CASSFDRATNEKLFF
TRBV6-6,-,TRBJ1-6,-,TGTGCCAGCAGTTTTGGGGGAGGGGTTAATTCACCCCTCCACTTT,CASSFGGGVNSPLHF
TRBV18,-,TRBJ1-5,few,TGTGCCAGCTCACCATCGGGAGACGTAGCCCAGCATTTT,CASSPSGDVAQHF
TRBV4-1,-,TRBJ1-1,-,TGCGCCAGCAGCCAAGATTGGGGGGTCACTGAAGCTTTCTTT,CASSQDWGVTEAFF
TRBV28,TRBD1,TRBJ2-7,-,TGTGCCAGCAGTTCTGGACAGGGGCCCTACGAGCAGTACTTC,CASSSGQGPYEQYF
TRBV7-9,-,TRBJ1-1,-,TGTTCCAGCAGCCGGGGGGCCCAAGGGCTGGGGAACACTGAAGCTTTCTTT,CSSSRGAQGLGNTEAFF
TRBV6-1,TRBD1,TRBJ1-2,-,TGTGCCAGCAGATATTCCGGGACAGCCTACTATGGCTACACCTTC,CASRYSGTAYYGYTF